These 13 T cell receptor beta chains came from one sample sequenced in a study of response to subunit inactivated influenza vaccine. Each CDR3 protein gets one entry after TCRdb re-called the RT-PCR reads with MiXCR. Of about 160,000 distinct CDR3 sequences in the sample, approximately 11% were seen once. The sequences come from non-naive T cells sorted from PBMCs, collected around seven weeks after vaccination. The receptor set was obtained from a man aged 45-65 years who received an inactivated influenza vaccine.

This clonotype was seen a few times. J is TRBJ1-2 and V is TRBV7-9; D gene ambiguous. This CDR3 contains 14 residues. V was shortened by 2 bases and J by 2 bases, with 9 bases between the two germline ends. The germline CDR1 and CDR2 sequences are SEHNR and FQNEAQ (reference sequence). CDR3: CASSLLSGNYGYTF. The CDR3 nucleotides are TGTGCCAGCAGCTTACTTTCAGGCAACTATGGCTACACCTTC.

The table lists this clonotype with a few counts. This chain joins TRBV6-1 and TRBJ1-6; no reliable D call. CDR3 length equals 15 residues. V lost 3 bases and J lost 4, with 10 bases in between. Germline lookup yields CDR1 MNHNS and CDR2 SASEGT. The CDR3 sequence: CASSDRAGYNSPLHF. CDR3 nucleotide sequence: TGTGCCAGCAGTGATCGGGCAGGTTATAATTCACCCCTCCACTTT.

The chain recombines TRBV20-1 with TRBJ1-2; D is perhaps TRBD1 (5 bases). This CDR3 has 11 amino acids. Germline CDR1 DFQATT, CDR2 SNEGSKA (reference sequence). The V gene lost 6 bases and the J gene lost 6 bases, with 11 bases spanning the gap. The CDR3 DNA reads as TGCAGTGCCACCAGGGCCGATGGCTACACCTTC. Translating gives CSATRADGYTF.

This clonotype was observed at least ten times. The chain uses TRBV20-1 and TRBJ1-2; D unresolved. Germline V CDR1 and CDR2: DFQATT, SNEGSKA (reference sequence). The CDR3 has 13 amino acids. V was trimmed by 0 bases and J by 5 bases, leaving 10 bases between them. The DNA for the CDR3 is TGCAGTGCTAGAGATGGGTTGGGATATGGCTACACCTTC. This gives the protein CSARDGLGYGYTF.

The chain joins TRBV7-2 to TRBJ2-7; 9 bases map to TRBD2. Germline V CDR1 and CDR2: SGHTA, FQGNSA. The V segment lost 5 bases and the J segment 6 bases; nucleotides outside the gene matches: 8. The CDR3 covers 14 residues. The CDR3 bases are TGTGCCAGCAGCCCACGGAGCGGGGGGATCGAGCAGTACTTC. Translation gives CASSPRSGGIEQYF.

This clonotype was detected a few times. A much larger clonotype is one base distant, so this may be a read error. This sequence joins TRBV28 and TRBJ2-1, with D unresolved. CDR3 length: 18 residues. V lost 5 bases, J lost 8 bases, and 28 bases lay in between. Germline V gives CDR1 MDHEN, CDR2 SYDVKM. CDR3 protein: CASSLSFGPKRKYDEQFF. The CDR3 nucleotides read TGTGCCAGCAGTCTCAGTTTCGGGCCAAAAAGAAAATACGATGAGCAGTTCTTC.

This clonotype came up a few times. The V gene is TRBV20-1, the J gene TRBJ2-1; D may be TRBD1 (5 bases). V shed 0 bases and J shed 6 bases, with 9 bases lying between them. This CDR3 contains 13 residues. The germline gives CDR1 DFQATT, CDR2 SNEGSKA (reference sequence). CDR3 residues: CSARDWQGNEQFF. CDR3 nucleotides: TGCAGTGCTAGAGATTGGCAGGGCAATGAGCAGTTCTTC.

This clonotype has only a few counts. The chain is built from TRBV4-2 and TRBJ2-1; D possibly uses TRBD1 or TRBD2 (5 bases each). This CDR3 comprises 15 residues. Germline values: CDR1 LGHNA, CDR2 YNFKEQ. V lost 1 base to trimming and J lost 4 bases, with 11 bases between them. In nucleotides, the CDR3 is TGTGCCAGCAGCCAAGCGGGGCACATATACAATGAGCAGTTCTTC. As protein: CASSQAGHIYNEQFF.

The chain carries TRBV7-8 and TRBJ2-1; 11 bases are a match to TRBD2. The CDR3 sequence is 18 residues long. V lost 6 bases and J lost 7; bases outside the gene matches: 17. CDR1 is SGHVS and CDR2 is FQNEAQ in the germline V gene. The CDR3 bases are TGTGCCAGCAGACAGAGCCGACTCCTAGCGGGAGGAAGGAATGAGCAGTTCTTC. This codes for CASRQSRLLAGGRNEQFF.

This chain uses TRBV4-3 with TRBJ1-1; D ambiguous. CDR1 is LGHNA and CDR2 is YSLEER in the germline V gene. The CDR3 length is 14 residues. With 2 bases removed from V and 5 bases from J, the gap between germline ends came to 12 bases. This CDR3 is CASSQSRLTTEAFF. CDR3 nucleotide sequence: TGCGCCAGCAGCCAATCGCGGCTAACAACTGAAGCTTTCTTT.

The V call is TRBV27, the J call TRBJ1-6, with D unclear. From germline, CDR1 is MNHEY and CDR2 SMNVEV (reference sequence). The CDR3 extends over 12 amino acids. V was clipped by 4 bases and J by 10 bases, with 8 bases between them. CDR3 nucleotide sequence: TGTGCCAGCAGTTCCCGCAGCTCACCCCTCCACTTT. This codes for CASSSRSSPLHF.

This clonotype was detected ten times or more. This sequence joins TRBV5-1 and TRBJ1-4; D gene ambiguous. The V and J ends lost 4 bases and 6 bases respectively, with 13 bases between them. The CDR3 sequence is 14 residues long. Germline V gene lookup returns CDR1 SGHRS and CDR2 YFSETQ. The CDR3 is CASSGGWVDEKLFF. The CDR3 DNA follows: TGCGCCAGCAGCGGAGGTTGGGTGGATGAAAAACTGTTTTTT.

The V and J genes are TRBV6-2 or TRBV6-3 and TRBJ2-7, with D maybe TRBD2 (5 bases). V was pared by 5 bases and J by 2 bases, with 13 bases between. Germline V gene data show CDR1 as MNHEY and CDR2 as SVGEGT. The CDR3 is made up of 14 amino acids. The CDR3 spells CASSAMTNAYEQYF. The DNA for the CDR3 is TGTGCCAGCAGTGCAATGACTAACGCCTACGAGCAGTACTTC.